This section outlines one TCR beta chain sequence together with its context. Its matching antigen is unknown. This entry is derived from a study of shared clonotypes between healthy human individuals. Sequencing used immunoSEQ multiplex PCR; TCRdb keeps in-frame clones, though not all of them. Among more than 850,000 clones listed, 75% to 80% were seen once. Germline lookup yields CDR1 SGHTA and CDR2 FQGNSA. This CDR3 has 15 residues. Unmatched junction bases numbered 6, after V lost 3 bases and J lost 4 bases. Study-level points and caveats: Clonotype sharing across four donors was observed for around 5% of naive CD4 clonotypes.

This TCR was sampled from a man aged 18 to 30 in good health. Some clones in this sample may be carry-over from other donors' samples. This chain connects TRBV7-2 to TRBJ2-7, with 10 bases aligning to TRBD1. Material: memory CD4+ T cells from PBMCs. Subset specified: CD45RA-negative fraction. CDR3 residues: CASSFRTGGTYEQYF. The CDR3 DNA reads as TGTGCCAGCAGCTTCCGGACAGGGGGAACTTACGAGCAGTACTTC.